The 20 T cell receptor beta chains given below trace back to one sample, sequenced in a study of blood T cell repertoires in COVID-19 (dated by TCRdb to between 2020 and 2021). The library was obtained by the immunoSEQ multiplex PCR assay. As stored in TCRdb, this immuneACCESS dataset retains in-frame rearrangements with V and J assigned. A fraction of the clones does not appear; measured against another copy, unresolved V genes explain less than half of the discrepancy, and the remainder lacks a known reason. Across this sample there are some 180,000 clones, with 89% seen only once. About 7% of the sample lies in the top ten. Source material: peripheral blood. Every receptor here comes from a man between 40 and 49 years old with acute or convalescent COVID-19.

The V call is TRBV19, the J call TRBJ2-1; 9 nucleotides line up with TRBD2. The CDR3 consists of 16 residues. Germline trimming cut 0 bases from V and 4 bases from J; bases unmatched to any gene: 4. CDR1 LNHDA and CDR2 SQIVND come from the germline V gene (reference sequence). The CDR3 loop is CASSIERGGVYNEQFF. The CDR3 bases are TGTGCCAGTAGTATAGAACGCGGGGGGGTTTACAATGAGCAGTTCTTC. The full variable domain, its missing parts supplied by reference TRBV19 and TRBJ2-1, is DGGITQSPKYLFRKEGQNVTLSCEQNLNHDAMYWYRQDPGQGLRLIYYSQIVNDFQKGDIAEGYSVSREKKESFPLTVTSAQKNPTAFYLCASSIERGGVYNEQFFGPGTRLTVL.

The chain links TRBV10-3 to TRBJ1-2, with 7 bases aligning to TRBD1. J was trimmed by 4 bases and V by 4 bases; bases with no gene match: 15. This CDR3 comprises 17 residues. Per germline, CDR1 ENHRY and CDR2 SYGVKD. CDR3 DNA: TGTGCCATCAGTGGGACCACAGGGGTTGGAACTTTCTATGGCTACACCTTC. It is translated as CAISGTTGVGTFYGYTF.

The CDR3 spells CAWSPKGRGDTDTQYF. CDR3 bases: TGTGCCTGGAGCCCAAAGGGGCGGGGGGACACAGATACGCAGTATTTT. The V and J genes are TRBV30 and TRBJ2-3; 8 bases are a match to TRBD2. The CDR3 sequence is 16 residues long. The V and J ends lost 3 bases and 2 bases, in that order; junction bases with no gene match: 10. CDR1 is GTSNPN and CDR2 is SVGIG in the germline V gene (reference sequence). Full variable domain (remainder filled in from reference TRBV30 and TRBJ2-3): SQTIHQWPATLVQPVGSPLSLECTVEGTSNPNLYWYRQAAGRGLQLLFYSVGIGQISSEVPQNLSASRPQDRQFILSSKKLLLSDSGFYLCAWSPKGRGDTDTQYFGPGTRLTVL.

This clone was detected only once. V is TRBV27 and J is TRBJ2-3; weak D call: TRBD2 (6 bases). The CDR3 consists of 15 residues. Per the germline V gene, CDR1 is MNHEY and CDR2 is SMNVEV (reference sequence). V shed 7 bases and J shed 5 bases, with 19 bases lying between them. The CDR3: CASTTSEGRKDTQYF. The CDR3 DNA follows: TGTGCCAGCACCACATCGGAGGGGCGGAAAGATACGCAGTATTTT.

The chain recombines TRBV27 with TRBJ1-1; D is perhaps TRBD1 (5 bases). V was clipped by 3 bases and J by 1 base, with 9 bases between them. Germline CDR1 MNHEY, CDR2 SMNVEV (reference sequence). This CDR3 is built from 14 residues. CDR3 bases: TGTGCCAGCAGTTTGCCAGGGCAGAACACTGAAGCTTTCTTT. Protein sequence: CASSLPGQNTEAFF.

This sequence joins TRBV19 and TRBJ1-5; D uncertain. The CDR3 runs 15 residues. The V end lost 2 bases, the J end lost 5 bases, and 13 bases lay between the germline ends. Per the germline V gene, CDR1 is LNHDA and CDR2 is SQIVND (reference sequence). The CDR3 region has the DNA TGTGCCAGTAGTATATATGGAGCTCCCGATCAGCCCCAGCATTTT. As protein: CASSIYGAPDQPQHF. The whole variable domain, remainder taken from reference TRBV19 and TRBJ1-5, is DGGITQSPKYLFRKEGQNVTLSCEQNLNHDAMYWYRQDPGQGLRLIYYSQIVNDFQKGDIAEGYSVSREKKESFPLTVTSAQKNPTAFYLCASSIYGAPDQPQHFGDGTRLSIL.

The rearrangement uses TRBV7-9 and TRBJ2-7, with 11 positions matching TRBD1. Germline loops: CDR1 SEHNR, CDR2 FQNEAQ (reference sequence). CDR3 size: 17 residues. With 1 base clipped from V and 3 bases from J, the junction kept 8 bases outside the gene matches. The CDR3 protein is CASSLDRTGGAFYEQYF. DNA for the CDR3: TGTGCCAGCAGCTTAGACCGGACAGGGGGCGCATTCTACGAGCAGTACTTC.

The CDR3 here is CASSNQQRGLYEQYF. As DNA, the CDR3 is TGTGCCAGCAGCAATCAGCAGCGGGGCCTCTACGAGCAGTACTTC. This chain joins TRBV5-5 and TRBJ2-7; TRBD2 matches at 7 bases. Trimming at V came to 4 bases and at J to 3 bases, leaving 10 bases not matched to a gene. The CDR3 is made up of 15 amino acids. CDR1 is SGHKS, CDR2 YYEKEE, per germline (reference sequence). Supplemented by reference TRBV5-5 and TRBJ2-7, the full variable domain reads DAGVTQSPTHLIKTRGQQVTLRCSPISGHKSVSWYQQVLGQGPQFIFQYYEKEERGRGNFPDRFSARQFPNYSSELNVNALLLGDSALYLCASSNQQRGLYEQYFGPGTRLTVT.

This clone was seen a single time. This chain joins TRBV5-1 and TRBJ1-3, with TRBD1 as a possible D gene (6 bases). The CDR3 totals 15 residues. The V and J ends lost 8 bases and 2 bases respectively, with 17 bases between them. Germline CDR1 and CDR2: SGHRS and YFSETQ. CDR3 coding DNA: TGCGCCAGTGCAATCCGAGGGGGACCTGGAAACACCATATATTTT. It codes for CASAIRGGPGNTIYF.

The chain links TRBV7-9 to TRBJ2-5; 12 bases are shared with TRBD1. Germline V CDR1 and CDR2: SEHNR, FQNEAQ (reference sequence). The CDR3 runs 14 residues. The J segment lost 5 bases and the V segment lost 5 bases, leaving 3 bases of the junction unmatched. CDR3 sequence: CASSRDRGPETQYF. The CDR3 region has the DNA TGTGCCAGCAGCCGGGACAGGGGGCCGGAGACCCAGTACTTC.

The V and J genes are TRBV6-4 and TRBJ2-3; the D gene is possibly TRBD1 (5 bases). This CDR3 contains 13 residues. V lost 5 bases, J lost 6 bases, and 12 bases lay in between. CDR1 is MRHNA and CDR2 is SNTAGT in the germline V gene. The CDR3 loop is CASSILSGDTQYF. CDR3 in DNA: TGTGCCAGCAGTATCCTCTCAGGGGATACGCAGTATTTT.

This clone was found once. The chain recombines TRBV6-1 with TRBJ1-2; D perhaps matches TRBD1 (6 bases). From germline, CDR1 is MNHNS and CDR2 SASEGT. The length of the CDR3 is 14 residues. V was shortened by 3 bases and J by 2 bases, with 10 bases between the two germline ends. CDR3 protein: CASSEGQENYGYTF. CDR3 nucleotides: TGTGCCAGCAGTGAGGGACAAGAAAACTATGGCTACACCTTC.

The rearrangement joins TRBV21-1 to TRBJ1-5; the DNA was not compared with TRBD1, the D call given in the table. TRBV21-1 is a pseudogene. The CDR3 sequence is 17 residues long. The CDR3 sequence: CASSTSSGHLSNQPQHF. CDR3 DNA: TGTGCCAGCAGCACCTCCTCTGGACACCTTAGCAATCAGCCCCAGCATTTT.

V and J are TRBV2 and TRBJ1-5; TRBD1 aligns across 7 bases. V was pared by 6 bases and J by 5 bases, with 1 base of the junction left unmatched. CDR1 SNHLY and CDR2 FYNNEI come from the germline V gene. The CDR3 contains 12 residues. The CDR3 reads CASRDRDQPQHF. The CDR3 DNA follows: TGTGCCAGCAGAGACAGGGATCAGCCCCAGCATTTT. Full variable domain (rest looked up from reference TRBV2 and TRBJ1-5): EPEVTQTPSHQVTQMGQEVILRCVPISNHLYFYWYRQILGQKVEFLVSFYNNEISEKSEIFDDQFSVERPDGSNFTLKIRSTKLEDSAMYFCASRDRDQPQHFGDGTRLSIL.

In DNA form, the CDR3 reads TGTGCCAGCAGCTTCATTGGCCTAGCGGGGGGACCCGGGGAGCTGTTTTTT. Translating gives CASSFIGLAGGPGELFF. The chain uses TRBV13 and TRBJ2-2, with 11 bases that match TRBD2. The CDR3 totals 17 residues. The trim removed 3 bases at V and 6 bases at J, leaving 9 bases unmatched. Germline assignment: CDR1 PRHDT and CDR2 FYEKMQ (reference sequence). Drawing the rest from reference TRBV13 and TRBJ2-2, the complete variable domain is AAGVIQSPRHLIKEKRETATLKCYPIPRHDTVYWYQQGPGQDPQFLISFYEKMQSDKGSIPDRFSAQQFSDYHSELNMSSLELGDSALYFCASSFIGLAGGPGELFFGEGSRLTVL.

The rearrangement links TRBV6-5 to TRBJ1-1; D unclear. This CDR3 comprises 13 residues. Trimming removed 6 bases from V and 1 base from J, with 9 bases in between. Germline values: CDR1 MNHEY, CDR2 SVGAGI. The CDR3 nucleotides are TGTGCCAGCAGAACCCACTCGAACACTGAAGCTTTCTTT. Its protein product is CASRTHSNTEAFF.

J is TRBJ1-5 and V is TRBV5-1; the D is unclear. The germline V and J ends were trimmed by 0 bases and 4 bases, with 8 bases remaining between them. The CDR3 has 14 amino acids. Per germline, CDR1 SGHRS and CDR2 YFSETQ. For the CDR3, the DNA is TGCGCCAGCAGCTTGGACGGGGAAAATCAGCCCCAGCATTTT. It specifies CASSLDGENQPQHF.

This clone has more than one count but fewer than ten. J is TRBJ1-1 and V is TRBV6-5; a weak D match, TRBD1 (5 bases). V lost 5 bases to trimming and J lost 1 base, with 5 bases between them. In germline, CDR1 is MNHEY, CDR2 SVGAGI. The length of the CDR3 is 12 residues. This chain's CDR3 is CASSTGNTEAFF. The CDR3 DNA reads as TGTGCCAGCAGTACAGGGAACACTGAAGCTTTCTTT.

The CDR3 here is CASSANPGGQETQYF. In DNA form, the CDR3 reads TGTGCCAGCAGCGCTAATCCGGGGGGACAAGAGACCCAGTACTTC. The chain has TRBV11-2 and TRBJ2-5; TRBD2 matches at 7 bases. The CDR3 is 15 residues long. V dropped 5 bases and J dropped 2; count of bases not matched to a gene: 8. Germline CDR1 and CDR2: SGHAT and FQNNGV.

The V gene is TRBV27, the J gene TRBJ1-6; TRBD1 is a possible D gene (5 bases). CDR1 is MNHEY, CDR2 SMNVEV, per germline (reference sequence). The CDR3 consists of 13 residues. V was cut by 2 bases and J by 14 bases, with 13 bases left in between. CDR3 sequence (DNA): TGTGCCAGCAGTTTAACTTACGGGGGGTCCCTCCACTTT. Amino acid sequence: CASSLTYGGSLHF.